This passage covers 25 T cell receptor beta chains from one sample sequenced in a study of cytomegalovirus exposure and HLA in healthy donors. Primers: 60 Vbeta forward and 13 Jbeta reverse. Sequencing was performed with immunoSEQ multiplex PCR; in TCRdb, only in-frame clones are kept and a portion is missing. This table has about 160,000 clones, around nine tenths appearing once. Material for sequencing was PBMCs. The receptors were sampled from a woman between 18 and 29 years old in good health and CMV-seronegative.

The CDR3 reads CAISESTGLAWNEQFF. The CDR3 nucleotides read TGTGCCATCAGTGAGTCGACGGGACTAGCGTGGAATGAGCAGTTCTTC. The chain combines TRBV10-3 with TRBJ2-1; 10 bases fit TRBD2. After removal of 0 bases from V and 7 bases from J, the junction contained 6 bases not matched to a gene. Looked up from germline, CDR1 is ENHRY and CDR2 is SYGVKD. This CDR3 has 16 amino acids.

This clone has a handful of counts. The gene calls are TRBV5-4 and TRBJ2-1; 10 bases align to TRBD1. The V gene's germline CDR1 is SGHNT and CDR2 YYREEE (reference sequence). This CDR3 region has 15 residues. V lost 2 bases to trimming and J lost 4 bases; unmatched junction nucleotides: 3. DNA of the CDR3: TGTGCCAGCAGCTTCGGGACAGGGGTGTACAATGAGCAGTTCTTC. It translates to CASSFGTGVYNEQFF.

The chain has TRBV7-8 and TRBJ1-1; perhaps TRBD1 as D (6 bases). This CDR3 has 14 residues. Looked up from germline, CDR1 is SGHVS and CDR2 is FQNEAQ. The V gene lost 5 bases and the J gene lost 4 bases, with 14 bases spanning the gap. CDR3: CASSQDRGGTEAFF. For the CDR3, the DNA is TGTGCCAGCAGCCAGGACAGAGGGGGCACTGAAGCTTTCTTT.

The chain has TRBV20-1 and TRBJ2-1, with D maybe TRBD2 (5 bases). V lost 7 bases and J lost 4, with 8 bases in between. Germline V gene sequence: CDR1 DFQATT, CDR2 SNEGSKA (reference sequence). This CDR3 spans 11 amino acids. The CDR3 region is CSGLTYNEQFF. The CDR3 region has the DNA TGCAGTGGACTAACTTACAATGAGCAGTTCTTC.

In this sample, this clone turned up once. The rearrangement joins TRBV30 to TRBJ2-1; 13 bases map to TRBD2. The CDR3 sequence is 15 residues long. Looked up from germline, CDR1 is GTSNPN and CDR2 is SVGIG (reference sequence). V lost 5 bases to trimming and J lost 7 bases; unmatched junction nucleotides: 8. CDR3 region: CAWCLGLAGLNEQFF. CDR3 coding DNA: TGTGCCTGGTGTCTGGGACTAGCGGGATTAAATGAGCAGTTCTTC.

This clone was recorded a few times. This sequence joins TRBV29-1 and TRBJ1-1, with 8 nucleotides matching TRBD1. J gave up 5 bases and V 5 bases, and 10 bases lay outside the gene matches. Germline values: CDR1 SQVTM, CDR2 ANQGSEA. This CDR3 is built from 14 residues. The CDR3 sequence is CSVTYGQGRTEAFF. In nucleotides, the CDR3 is TGCAGCGTTACCTATGGACAGGGCCGGACTGAAGCTTTCTTT.

The V call is TRBV5-4, the J call TRBJ2-7; the match to TRBD2 covers 9 bases. The CDR3 is made up of 13 amino acids. Germline CDR1 SGHNT, CDR2 YYREEE (reference sequence). V lost 7 bases, J lost 3 bases, and 5 bases stayed unmatched. The CDR3 DNA sequence: TGTGCCAGCGGGCTGACTAGCGGCTACGAGCAGTACTTC. Translation: CASGLTSGYEQYF.

The chain joins TRBV27 to TRBJ2-1; 7 bases map to TRBD1. V lost 6 bases and J lost 5; bases outside the gene matches: 4. CDR1 and CDR2 from the germline V gene are MNHEY and SMNVEV (reference sequence). This CDR3 is 13 amino acids long. DNA of the CDR3: TGTGCCAGCAGCGAGAGGGGGCACAATGAGCAGTTCTTC. Amino acids: CASSERGHNEQFF.

V usage is TRBV5-1 and J usage is TRBJ1-4, with TRBD1 matching over 7 bases. V gave up 4 bases and J gave up 5 bases; unmatched junction bases: 8. This CDR3 is built from 15 residues. Germline CDR1 is SGHRS and CDR2 is YFSETQ. The CDR3 coding sequence is TGCGCCAGCAGCATGTCCGGGACAGTGAATGAAAAACTGTTTTTT. This translates into CASSMSGTVNEKLFF. Complete variable domain (other parts from reference TRBV5-1 and TRBJ1-4): KAGVTQTPRYLIKTRGQQVTLSCSPISGHRSVSWYQQTPGQGLQFLFEYFSETQRNKGNFPGRFSGRQFSNSRSEMNVSTLELGDSALYLCASSMSGTVNEKLFFGSGTQLSVL.

The CDR3 nucleotides are TGTGCCAGCAGCCGGGGACAGGGTATGGGAGAGACCCAGTACTTC. This encodes CASSRGQGMGETQYF. V and J are TRBV7-2 and TRBJ2-5; 9 positions match TRBD1. The CDR3 totals 15 residues. CDR1 and CDR2 (germline): SGHTA, FQGNSA. Trimming removed 5 bases from V and 4 bases from J; junction bases left unmatched: 8.

The chain is built from TRBV7-8 and TRBJ1-5, with 7 bases matching TRBD1. V shed 5 bases and J 2 bases; nucleotides not matched to a gene: 9. CDR3 length: 16 residues. The germline V gene has CDR1 SGHVS and CDR2 FQNEAQ. The CDR3 sequence: CASSLRDSRGNQPQHF. The CDR3 region has the DNA TGTGCCAGCAGCCTACGGGACAGTAGGGGCAATCAGCCCCAGCATTTT.

The chain uses TRBV28 and TRBJ1-2; D unresolved. Germline lookup yields CDR1 MDHEN and CDR2 SYDVKM. The CDR3 contains 12 residues. V was trimmed by 6 bases and J by 7 bases, leaving 12 bases between them. CDR3 sequence: CASRSYPGGYTF. The CDR3 coding sequence is TGTGCCAGCAGGTCATATCCGGGTGGCTACACCTTC.

The genes are TRBV15 and TRBJ2-7; TRBD2 matches at 7 bases. Germline V CDR1 and CDR2: LNHNV, YYDKDF (reference sequence). Germline trimming cut 3 bases from V and 3 bases from J; bases unmatched to any gene: 8. The CDR3 totals 15 residues. CDR3: CATSRVSGTRYEQYF. CDR3 bases: TGTGCCACCAGCAGGGTGAGCGGGACTCGCTACGAGCAGTACTTC.

The V gene is TRBV4-1, the J gene TRBJ1-2; D gene uncertain. This CDR3 region has 14 residues. Germline-derived CDR1 and CDR2 are MGHRA and YSYEKL. V was clipped by 1 base and J by 2 bases, with 8 bases between them. The CDR3: CASSQVGGNYGYTF. CDR3 coding DNA: TGCGCCAGCAGCCAAGTGGGCGGGAACTATGGCTACACCTTC.

The genes are TRBV2 and TRBJ2-1, with D tentatively TRBD2 (6 bases). The CDR3 has 14 residues. V shed 1 base and J shed 5 bases, with 9 bases lying between them. CDR1 is SNHLY and CDR2 is FYNNEI in the germline V gene. In DNA, the CDR3 is TGTGCCAGCAGTGAAGAGGGACTCGACAATGAGCAGTTCTTC. Its protein is CASSEEGLDNEQFF. The whole variable domain, filled in from reference TRBV2 and TRBJ2-1, reads EPEVTQTPSHQVTQMGQEVILRCVPISNHLYFYWYRQILGQKVEFLVSFYNNEISEKSEIFDDQFSVERPDGSNFTLKIRSTKLEDSAMYFCASSEEGLDNEQFFGPGTRLTVL.

This chain uses TRBV5-1 with TRBJ2-7, with D hard to call. Trimming took 4 bases from V and 5 from J, leaving 10 bases between them. CDR1 SGHRS and CDR2 YFSETQ come from the germline V gene. CDR3 length: 12 residues. CDR3 sequence: CASSPDIHEQYF. DNA for the CDR3: TGCGCCAGCAGCCCCGACATCCACGAGCAGTACTTC.

The chain has TRBV7-5 and TRBJ2-7; the table's TRBD1 call for D was not verified on the DNA. TRBV7-5 is flagged as a pseudogene. The CDR3 has 14 residues. CDR3 in DNA: TGTGCCAGAAGTTCATTTCAGGGCTCCTACGAGCAGTACTTC. It codes for CARSSFQGSYEQYF.

The chain combines TRBV5-1 with TRBJ1-1, with 9 bases lining up with TRBD1. With V trimmed by 4 bases and J by 2 bases, 6 bases remained unmatched. Germline V lookup: CDR1 SGHRS, CDR2 YFSETQ. This CDR3 contains 15 residues. The CDR3 here is CASSVTGGANTEAFF. The DNA of the CDR3 is TGCGCCAGCAGCGTGACAGGGGGGGCAAACACTGAAGCTTTCTTT.

This chain uses TRBV5-5 with TRBJ2-5; 8 positions agree with TRBD2. The germline V gene has CDR1 SGHKS and CDR2 YYEKEE (reference sequence). The CDR3 runs to 14 residues. The trim removed 2 bases at V and 5 bases at J, leaving 5 bases unmatched. The CDR3 sequence is CASSFRLASETQYF. The CDR3 nucleotides read TGTGCCAGCAGCTTCAGACTAGCGTCTGAGACCCAGTACTTC.

The chain combines TRBV19 with TRBJ2-7; a possible D gene is TRBD2 (5 bases). Trimming took 3 bases from V and 3 from J, leaving 15 bases between them. The germline CDR1 and CDR2 sequences are LNHDA and SQIVND (reference sequence). The length of the CDR3 is 15 residues. DNA of the CDR3: TGTGCCAGTAGTATCTCGAGCGGAGACATCTACGAGCAGTACTTC. This encodes CASSISSGDIYEQYF.

The chain couples TRBV19 to TRBJ2-1; possible D gene TRBD2, 5 bases. The germline V and J ends were trimmed by 0 bases and 5 bases, with 11 bases remaining between them. Germline assignment: CDR1 LNHDA and CDR2 SQIVND (reference sequence). The CDR3 runs 15 residues. As DNA, the CDR3 is TGTGCCAGTAGTATAGATTCCAGGAGGCACAATGAGCAGTTCTTC. Its protein product is CASSIDSRRHNEQFF.

A few counts support this clone. The chain carries TRBV5-1 and TRBJ2-7; 7 nucleotides line up with TRBD2. The CDR3 covers 14 residues. Germline CDR1 SGHRS, CDR2 YFSETQ. V dropped 2 bases and J dropped 4; count of bases not matched to a gene: 6. In DNA form, the CDR3 reads TGCGCCAGCAGCTTATTAGGGGAGGGGTACGAGCAGTACTTC. It codes for CASSLLGEGYEQYF.

This clone showed up just a few times. The V and J genes are TRBV28 and TRBJ2-1, with 11 bases fitting TRBD1. With 8 bases clipped from V and 8 bases from J, the junction kept 11 bases outside the gene matches. Germline V CDR1 and CDR2: MDHEN, SYDVKM. The CDR3 consists of 15 residues. The CDR3 coding sequence is TGTGCCAGCGGCCGGTGGACAGGGGGCCGGGATGAGCAGTTCTTC. Amino acid sequence: CASGRWTGGRDEQFF.

V gene TRBV5-4 combines with J gene TRBJ2-5, with 10 bases identical to TRBD1. The J call may be faulty, since TRBJ2-7 better matches the DNA end. Germline-derived CDR1 and CDR2 are SGHNT and YYREEE (reference sequence). This CDR3 is built from 14 residues. CDR3 protein: CASSWDRGTYEQYF. The CDR3 bases are TGTGCCAGCAGCTGGGACAGGGGTACCTACGAGCAGTACTTC.

This chain links TRBV6-5 with TRBJ1-1; 7 bases align to TRBD1. The junction had 9 bases not matched to a gene; V was cut back by 5 bases and J by 3 bases. The CDR3 sequence is 15 residues long. The germline gives CDR1 MNHEY, CDR2 SVGAGI. CDR3 coding DNA: TGTGCCAGCAGTACTACCGACAGGGCAGACACTGAAGCTTTCTTT. Protein sequence: CASSTTDRADTEAFF.